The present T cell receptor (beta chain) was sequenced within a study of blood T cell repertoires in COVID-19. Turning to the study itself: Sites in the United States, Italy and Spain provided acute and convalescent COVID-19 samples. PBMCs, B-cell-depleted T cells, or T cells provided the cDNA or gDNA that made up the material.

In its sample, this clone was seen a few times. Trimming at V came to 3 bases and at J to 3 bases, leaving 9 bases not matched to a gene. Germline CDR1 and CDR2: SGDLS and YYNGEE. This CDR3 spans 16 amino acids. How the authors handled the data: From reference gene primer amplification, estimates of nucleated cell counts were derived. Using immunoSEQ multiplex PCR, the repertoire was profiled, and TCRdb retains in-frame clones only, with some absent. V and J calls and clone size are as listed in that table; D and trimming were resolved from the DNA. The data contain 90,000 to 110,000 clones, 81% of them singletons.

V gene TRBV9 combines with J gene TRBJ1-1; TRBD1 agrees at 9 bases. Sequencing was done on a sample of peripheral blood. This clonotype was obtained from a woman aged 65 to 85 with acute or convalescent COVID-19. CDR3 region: CASSATGGLLDTEAFF. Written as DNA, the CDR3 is TGTGCCAGCAGCGCGACAGGGGGACTCTTGGACACTGAAGCTTTCTTT.